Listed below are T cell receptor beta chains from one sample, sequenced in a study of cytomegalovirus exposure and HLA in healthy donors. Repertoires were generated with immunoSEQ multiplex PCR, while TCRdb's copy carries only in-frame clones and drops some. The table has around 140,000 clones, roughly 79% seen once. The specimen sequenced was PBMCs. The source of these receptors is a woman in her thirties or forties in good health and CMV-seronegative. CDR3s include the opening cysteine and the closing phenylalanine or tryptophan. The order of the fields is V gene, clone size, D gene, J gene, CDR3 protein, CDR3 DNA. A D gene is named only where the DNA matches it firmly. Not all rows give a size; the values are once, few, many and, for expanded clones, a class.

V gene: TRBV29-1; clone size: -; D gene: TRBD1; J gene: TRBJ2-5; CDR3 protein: CSVEGQGLGETQYF; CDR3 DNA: TGCAGCGTTGAGGGACAGGGTCTGGGAGAGACCCAGTACTTC
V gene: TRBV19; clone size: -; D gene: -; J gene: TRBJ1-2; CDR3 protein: CASTPERALNYGYTF; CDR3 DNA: TGTGCCAGTACCCCAGAGAGGGCCCTTAACTATGGCTACACCTTC
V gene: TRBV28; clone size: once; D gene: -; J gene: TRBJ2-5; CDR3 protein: CASSLSGQETQYF; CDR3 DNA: TGTGCCAGCAGTTTATCAGGGCAAGAGACCCAGTACTTC
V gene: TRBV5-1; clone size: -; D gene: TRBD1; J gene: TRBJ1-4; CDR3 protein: CASSPMRGQINEKLFF; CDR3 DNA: TGCGCCAGCAGCCCTATGAGGGGGCAGATTAATGAAAAACTGTTTTTT
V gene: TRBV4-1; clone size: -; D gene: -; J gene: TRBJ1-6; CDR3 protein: CASSQDTPGSPLHF; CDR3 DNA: TGCGCCAGCAGCCAAGATACTCCGGGTTCACCCCTCCACTTT
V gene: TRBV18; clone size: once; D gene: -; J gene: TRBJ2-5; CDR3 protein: CASSPRGGETQYF; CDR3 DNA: TGTGCCAGCTCACCGAGAGGTGGAGAGACCCAGTACTTC
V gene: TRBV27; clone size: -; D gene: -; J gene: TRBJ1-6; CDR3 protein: CASSLSVERPLHF; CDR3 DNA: TGTGCCAGCAGTTTATCTGTAGAAAGACCCCTCCACTTT
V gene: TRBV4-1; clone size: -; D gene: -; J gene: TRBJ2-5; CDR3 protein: CASSQGLLETQYF; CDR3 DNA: TGCGCCAGCAGCCAAGGACTACTTGAGACCCAGTACTTC
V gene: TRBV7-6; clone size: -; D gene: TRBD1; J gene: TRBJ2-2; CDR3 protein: CASSSRQGANTGELFF; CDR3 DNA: TGTGCCAGCAGCTCTAGACAGGGAGCTAACACCGGGGAGCTGTTTTTT
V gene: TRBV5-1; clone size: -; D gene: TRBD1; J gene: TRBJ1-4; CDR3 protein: CASSWGYGTATNEKLFF; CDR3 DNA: TGCGCCAGCAGCTGGGGGTACGGGACAGCAACTAATGAAAAACTGTTTTTT
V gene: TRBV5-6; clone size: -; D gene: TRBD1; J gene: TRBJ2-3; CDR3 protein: CASSPGQGRADTQYF; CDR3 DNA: TGTGCCAGCAGCCCCGGACAGGGAAGAGCAGATACGCAGTATTTT
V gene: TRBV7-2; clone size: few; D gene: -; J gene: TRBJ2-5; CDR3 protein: CASSLEAGIRTQYF; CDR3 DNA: TGTGCCAGCAGCTTAGAGGCAGGGATAAGGACCCAGTACTTC
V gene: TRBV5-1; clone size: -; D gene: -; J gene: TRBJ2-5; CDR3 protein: CASSLVTPKERETQYF; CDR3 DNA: TGCGCCAGCAGCTTGGTGACTCCGAAGGAGAGAGAGACCCAGTACTTC
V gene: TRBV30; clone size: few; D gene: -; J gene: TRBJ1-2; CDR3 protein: CAWSVRRGGTF; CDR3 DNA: TGTGCCTGGAGTGTACGCCGGGGGGGCACCTTC
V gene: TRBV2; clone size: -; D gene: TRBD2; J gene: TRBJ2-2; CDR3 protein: CASSQLAAGELFF; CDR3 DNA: TGTGCCAGCAGTCAACTAGCGGCCGGGGAGCTGTTTTTT
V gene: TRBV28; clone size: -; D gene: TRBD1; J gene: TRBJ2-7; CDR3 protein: CASSWGQGLSYEQYF; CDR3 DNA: TGTGCCAGCAGTTGGGGACAGGGGCTCTCCTACGAGCAGTACTTC
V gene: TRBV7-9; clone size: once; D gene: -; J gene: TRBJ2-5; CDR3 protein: CASSLELAGTETQYF; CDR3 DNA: TGTGCCAGCAGCTTAGAACTAGCAGGCACGGAGACCCAGTACTTC
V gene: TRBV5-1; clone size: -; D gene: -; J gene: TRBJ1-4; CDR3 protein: CASSSGTTNEKLFF; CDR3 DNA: TGCGCCAGCAGCTCCGGGACAACTAATGAAAAACTGTTTTTT
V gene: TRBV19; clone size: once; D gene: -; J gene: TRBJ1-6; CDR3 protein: CASHLTGPNSPLHF; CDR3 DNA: TGTGCCAGCCATCTAACAGGGCCCAATTCACCCCTCCACTTT
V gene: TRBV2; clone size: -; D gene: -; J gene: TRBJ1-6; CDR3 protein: CASSETGQPEPLHF; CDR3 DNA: TGTGCCAGCAGCGAAACCGGACAGCCAGAGCCCCTCCACTTT
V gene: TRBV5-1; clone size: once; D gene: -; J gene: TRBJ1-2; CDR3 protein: CASSLAGTLGGYTF; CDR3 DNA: TGCGCCAGCAGCTTGGCCGGGACATTGGGTGGCTACACCTTC
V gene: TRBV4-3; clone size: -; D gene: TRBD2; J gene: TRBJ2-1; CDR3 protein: CASSQDLTSGGGHNEQFF; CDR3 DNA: TGCGCCAGCAGCCAAGATCTAACGAGCGGGGGGGGCCACAATGAGCAGTTCTTC
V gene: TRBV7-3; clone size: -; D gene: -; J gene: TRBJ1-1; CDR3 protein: CASSLGGVMNTEAFF; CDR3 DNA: TGTGCCAGCAGCTTAGGGGGGGTCATGAACACTGAAGCTTTCTTT
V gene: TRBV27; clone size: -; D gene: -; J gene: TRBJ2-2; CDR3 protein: CASSLSMDWLNTGELFF; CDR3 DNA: TGTGCCAGCAGTTTGTCGATGGACTGGCTGAACACCGGGGAGCTGTTTTTT
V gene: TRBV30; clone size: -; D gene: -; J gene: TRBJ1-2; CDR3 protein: CAWSVQEGRDGYTF; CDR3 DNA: TGTGCCTGGAGTGTACAGGAGGGCAGGGATGGCTACACCTTC
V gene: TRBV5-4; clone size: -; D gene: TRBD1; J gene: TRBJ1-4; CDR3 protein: CASSPGTGWGEKLFF; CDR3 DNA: TGTGCCAGCAGCCCTGGGACAGGGTGGGGTGAAAAACTGTTTTTT
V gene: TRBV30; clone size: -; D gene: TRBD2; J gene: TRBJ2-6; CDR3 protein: CAWSERLAGGPGANVLTF; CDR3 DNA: TGTGCCTGGAGTGAGAGACTAGCGGGGGGGCCTGGGGCCAACGTCCTGACTTTC
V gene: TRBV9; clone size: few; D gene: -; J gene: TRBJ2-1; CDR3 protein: CASSVLANNEQFF; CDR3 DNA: TGTGCCAGCAGCGTACTAGCGAACAATGAGCAGTTCTTC
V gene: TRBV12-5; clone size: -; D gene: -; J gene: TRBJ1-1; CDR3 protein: CASGLVLGRGTEAFF; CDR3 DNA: TGTGCTAGTGGTTTGGTCCTGGGTAGAGGGACTGAAGCTTTCTTT
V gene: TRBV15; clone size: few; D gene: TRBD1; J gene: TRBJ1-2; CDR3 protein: CATSRGAGGGYTF; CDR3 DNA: TGTGCCACCAGCAGAGGGGCAGGGGGTGGCTACACCTTC